This T cell receptor (beta chain) came from a study of cytomegalovirus exposure and HLA in healthy donors. Of note for this clone: Other DNA sequences within the sample encode an identical CDR3.

This CDR3 region has 12 residues. Losses at the gene ends were 6 bases for V and 4 bases for J; bases not matched to a gene: 5. Germline CDR1 and CDR2: SQVTM and ANQGSEA. PCR employed 60 Vbeta and 13 Jbeta primers. This table comes from immunoSEQ multiplex PCR, and its TCRdb copy is limited to in-frame clones, with some not included. The sample has 170,000 or so clones, about three quarters seen once; the top ten hold approximately 3.4%. This receptor was identified in a woman in her forties or fifties in good health and CMV-seropositive. Material: PBMCs. The chain carries TRBV29-1 and TRBJ1-2, with TRBD1 identical over 7 bases. The CDR3 spells CSVGQVGYGYTF. The CDR3, as DNA: TGCAGCGTCGGACAGGTCGGCTATGGCTACACCTTC.